The present entry profiles one T cell receptor beta chain with its context. What it recognizes is unknown. The record originates from a study of T cell responses to AZD1222 COVID-19 vaccine. The analysis combined second doses at about 4 or about 12 weeks. V was trimmed by 1 base and J by 9 bases, leaving 7 bases between them. This CDR3 has 11 amino acids. Looked up from germline, CDR1 is LGHDT and CDR2 is YNNKEL (reference sequence). Libraries were prepared by immunoSEQ multiplex PCR; TCRdb keeps only in-frame clonotypes and omits some of them. The sample carries about 170,000 clones, 87% recorded once. Overall study findings and caveats: Within unmutated variant regions lay the reported targets of nearly half of spike-specific TCRs. CD4 TCRs associated with vaccination spanned spike, dominating at 160-218 and 743-854. Females outnumbered males among donors, who were mostly white British; clonal diversity was possibly underestimated.

V is TRBV3-1 (or the pseudogene TRBV3-2) and J is TRBJ2-7, with no clear D. This sequence was found in an adult who received the AZD1222 COVID-19 vaccine. Sequenced material: peripheral blood, taken 28 days after the second AZD1222 dose. CDR3 region: CASSQAIRQYF. For the CDR3, the DNA is TGTGCCAGCAGCCAAGCCATAAGGCAGTACTTC.